This is a list of T cell receptor beta chains from one sample in a study of graft-versus-host responses after intestinal transplantation. Some clones are missing from TCRdb's copy, which holds only in-frame ones; the method was immunoSEQ multiplex PCR. The sample has 40,000 or so clones; under 85% are singletons. Sequencing was performed on PBMCs, taken about 160 weeks after transplant. Receptor source: a human patient who received an intestinal transplant, so some T cells may come from the graft donor. CDR3s include the opening cysteine and the closing phenylalanine or tryptophan. A D gene is named only where the DNA matches it firmly. The listing skips clone size in some rows; elsewhere it reads once, few, many or a size class.

cdr3_aa,cdr3_nt,cdr3_length,j_call,clone_size,v_call,d_call
CASSLTGTQETQYF,TGTGCCAGCAGCCTAACCGGGACACAAGAGACCCAGTACTTC,14,TRBJ2-5,few,TRBV7-3,.
CASSDRGVGETQYF,TGCGCCAGCAGTGATAGGGGGGTAGGGGAGACCCAGTACTTC,14,TRBJ2-5,.,TRBV10-2,.
CASTPVGGDSPLHF,TGTGCCAGCACCCCAGTAGGTGGGGATTCACCCCTCCACTTT,14,TRBJ1-6,.,TRBV27,.
CATSLGGTADYEQYF,TGTGCCACCAGCCTCGGGGGGACAGCCGACTACGAGCAGTACTTC,15,TRBJ2-7,.,TRBV15,.
CASSLVAGKQETQYF,TGTGCCAGCAGCTTAGTGGCGGGGAAACAAGAGACCCAGTACTTC,15,TRBJ2-5,medium-sized,TRBV11-2,.
CAWSFERGLRGYTF,TGTGCCTGGAGTTTCGAAAGGGGGCTTCGTGGCTACACCTTC,14,TRBJ1-2,.,TRBV30,TRBD1
CASRDRGSYNSPLHF,TGTGCCAGTCGCGACAGGGGATCCTATAATTCACCCCTCCACTTT,15,TRBJ1-6,.,TRBV6-5,TRBD1
CASSEEGLSVNTQYF,TGTGCCAGCAGTGAAGAGGGGCTCTCTGTCAATACGCAGTATTTT,15,TRBJ2-3,.,TRBV2,.
CASRSLGGVDEKLFF,TGTGCCAGCAGATCATTAGGGGGCGTCGATGAAAAACTGTTTTTT,15,TRBJ1-4,once,TRBV6-5,TRBD1
CASSYGDSNRGYTF,TGTGCCAGCAGTTACGGGGACAGCAACCGTGGCTACACCTTC,14,TRBJ1-2,.,TRBV6-5,TRBD1
CASSLGWDEQYF,TGTGCCAGCAGCTTAGGGTGGGACGAGCAGTACTTC,12,TRBJ2-7,.,TRBV7-3,.
CASGEGTGRGETQYF,TGTGCTAGTGGCGAGGGGACAGGGAGGGGAGAGACCCAGTACTTC,15,TRBJ2-5,.,TRBV12-5,TRBD1
CASSAQQGARYTEAFF,TGTGCCAGCAGTGCCCAGCAGGGGGCTAGGTACACTGAAGCTTTCTTT,16,TRBJ1-1,.,TRBV27,TRBD1
CASSSYRGLVYGYTF,TGTGCCAGCAGTTCTTACAGGGGGCTAGTCTATGGCTACACCTTC,15,TRBJ1-2,.,TRBV27,TRBD1
CATQRGGPVTGELFF,TGTGCCACCCAAAGGGGAGGGCCAGTCACCGGGGAGCTGTTTTTT,15,TRBJ2-2,.,TRBV19,TRBD2
CASSVGAGVYNEQFF,TGTGCCAGCAGTGTGGGAGCGGGGGTCTACAATGAGCAGTTCTTC,15,TRBJ2-1,.,TRBV2,TRBD2
CASSPGRTTPRIGETQYF,TGCGCCAGCAGCCCGGGCAGGACGACACCACGTATCGGGGAGACCCAGTACTTC,18,TRBJ2-5,.,TRBV5-1,.
CASSLLPGAEAFF,TGTGCTAGCAGCTTGTTACCGGGGGCTGAAGCTTTCTTT,13,TRBJ1-1,.,TRBV7-7,.
CASSPLIQETQYF,TGTGCCAGCTCACCACTCATCCAAGAGACCCAGTACTTC,13,TRBJ2-5,.,TRBV18,.
CASSRGQGGETQYF,TGTGCCAGCAGCCGAGGACAGGGAGGTGAGACCCAGTACTTC,14,TRBJ2-5,once,TRBV7-2,TRBD1
CASSGQTYGYTF,TGTGCCAGCAGCGGACAAACCTATGGCTACACCTTC,12,TRBJ1-2,.,TRBV9,.
CASSPWGGPINEQFF,TGTGCCAGCAGCCCGTGGGGGGGGCCGATCAATGAGCAGTTCTTC,15,TRBJ2-1,.,TRBV7-3,.
CASSHLPGTGMATNEKLFF,TGTGCCAGCAGCCACCTACCAGGGACAGGGATGGCGACTAATGAAAAACTGTTTTTT,19,TRBJ1-4,.,TRBV4-2,TRBD1
CASSRGRGNSGNTIYF,TGTGCCAGCTCACGCGGCCGGGGGAACTCTGGAAACACCATATATTTT,16,TRBJ1-3,.,TRBV18,.
CASSLSLGQINEKLFF,TGTGCCAGCAGCTTGTCTCTGGGACAGATTAATGAAAAACTGTTTTTT,16,TRBJ1-4,.,TRBV5-6,TRBD1
CASSLGPRDFYGYTF,TGTGCCAGCAGCTTAGGACCCCGGGACTTCTATGGCTACACCTTC,15,TRBJ1-2,.,TRBV7-2,.
CASSELRGSYGYTF,TGTGCCAGCAGTGAACTAAGGGGAAGCTATGGCTACACCTTC,14,TRBJ1-2,.,TRBV6-1,.
CASSGSTGGEQYF,TGTGCCAGCAGTGGATCGACAGGGGGCGAGCAGTACTTC,13,TRBJ2-7,.,TRBV2,TRBD1
CASSTRGGDTEAFF,TGTGCCAGCAGCACGAGGGGGGGGGACACTGAAGCTTTCTTT,14,TRBJ1-1,.,TRBV11-3,.
CASSRSTLEGEVLHNEQFF,TGTGCCAGCAGCCGCTCAACCTTGGAGGGGGAGGTACTCCACAATGAGCAGTTCTTC,19,TRBJ2-1,.,TRBV2,.
CASSLEGLTNQPQHF,TGCGCCAGCAGCTTGGAGGGACTAACCAATCAGCCCCAGCATTTT,15,TRBJ1-5,.,TRBV5-1,.
CASSPRDRGNQPQHF,TGTGCCAGTAGCCCAAGGGACAGGGGAAATCAGCCCCAGCATTTT,15,TRBJ1-5,few,TRBV19,TRBD1
CASSEFSGSTGELFF,TGTGCCAGCAGTGAATTTAGCGGGAGTACCGGGGAGCTGTTTTTT,15,TRBJ2-2,.,TRBV6-4,TRBD2
CASSETSGSSYEQYF,TGTGCCAGCAGTGAAACTAGCGGTAGCTCCTACGAGCAGTACTTC,15,TRBJ2-7,.,TRBV6-1,TRBD2
CASSLGLAGGPLSYEQYF,TGTGCCAGCAGTTTAGGGCTAGCGGGAGGGCCCCTCTCCTACGAGCAGTACTTC,18,TRBJ2-7,.,TRBV28,TRBD2
CASSSTGPGANVLTF,TGTGCCAGTAGTTCGACAGGACCCGGGGCCAACGTCCTGACTTTC,15,TRBJ2-6,.,TRBV19,.
CASRPGYSNQPQHF,TGTGCCTCTCGCCCAGGGTATAGCAATCAGCCCCAGCATTTT,14,TRBJ1-5,.,TRBV19,.
CASSKVGGTGGSNQPQHF,TGTGCCAGCAGCAAAGTTGGAGGGACGGGTGGAAGCAATCAGCCCCAGCATTTT,18,TRBJ1-5,.,TRBV21-1,.
CASSIQYF,TGTGCCAGCAGTATTCAGTACTTC,8,TRBJ2-4,.,TRBV12-1,.
CASSERSSAYNEQFF,TGTGCCAGTAGTGAGCGGTCTAGCGCTTACAATGAGCAGTTCTTC,15,TRBJ2-1,.,TRBV19,.
CASRPTGLATYNEQFF,TGTGCCAGCAGGCCGACGGGACTAGCGACCTACAATGAGCAGTTCTTC,16,TRBJ2-1,.,TRBV7-2,TRBD2
CAISESASRSTDTQYF,TGTGCCATCAGTGAGTCGGCTAGTAGGAGCACAGATACGCAGTATTTT,16,TRBJ2-3,.,TRBV10-3,.
CASSLIQGDEAFF,TGTGCCAGCAGTTTAATCCAGGGTGATGAAGCTTTCTTT,13,TRBJ1-1,.,TRBV27,.
CASSYSKGQGSPLHF,TGTGCCAGCAGTTACTCGAAGGGACAGGGGTCACCCCTCCACTTT,15,TRBJ1-6,.,TRBV6-5,TRBD1
CASSLVRGLSSYNEQFF,TGTGCCAGCAGCCTGGTAAGGGGCTTGAGCTCCTACAATGAGCAGTTCTTC,17,TRBJ2-1,.,TRBV5-8,.
CATSSPTTLNYGYTF,TGTGCCACCAGCAGTCCGACGACCCTCAACTATGGCTACACCTTC,15,TRBJ1-2,.,TRBV15,.
CASSKGGTGVYEQYF,TGTGCCAGCAGCAAAGGCGGGACAGGGGTTTACGAGCAGTACTTC,15,TRBJ2-7,.,TRBV21-1,.
CASRSRGNTEAFF,TGTGCCAGCAGGTCCCGAGGGAACACTGAAGCTTTCTTT,13,TRBJ1-1,.,TRBV5-6,.
CASSQEEGPSSYEQYF,TGCGCCAGCAGCCAAGAGGAGGGGCCCTCTTCCTACGAGCAGTACTTC,16,TRBJ2-7,.,TRBV4-1,.
CAISVQGINEQYF,TGTGCCATCAGTGTACAGGGGATAAACGAGCAGTACTTC,13,TRBJ2-7,.,TRBV10-3,TRBD1
CASSEYRQGMGQPQHF,TGCGCCAGCAGTGAGTATAGACAGGGCATGGGGCAGCCCCAGCATTTT,16,TRBJ1-5,.,TRBV10-2,TRBD1
CASSEEEKGINYGYTF,TGTGCCAGCAGTGAAGAGGAAAAGGGGATAAACTATGGCTACACCTTC,16,TRBJ1-2,.,TRBV6-1,.